One and the same sample provided the 15 T cell receptor beta chains below, sequenced in a study of blood T cells in healthy people across ages. A second PCR, run for about 6 to 11 cycles, used a sample-barcoded 5' primer plus a J-beta primer mix. TCRdb analysed the 5' RACE reads with MiXCR anew, one entry per CDR3 protein. This repertoire shows about 930,000 distinct CDR3 sequences, roughly 28% found once; its top ten account for roughly 10%. In addition, the sample was reused for a study of T cells of mothers and their children.

The sequencing input was blood. These receptors were collected from a middle-aged woman in good health.

This clonotype was picked up many times. V usage is TRBV30 and J usage is TRBJ2-5; TRBD1 is a possible D gene (6 bases). Trimming removed 3 bases from V and 0 bases from J, with 17 bases in between. In germline, CDR1 is GTSNPN, CDR2 SVGIG (reference sequence). The CDR3 runs to 16 residues. The CDR3 sequence is CAWRQPRGFYQETQYF. The CDR3 DNA sequence: TGTGCCTGGAGACAACCCAGGGGATTTTACCAAGAGACCCAGTACTTC. The full variable domain, its missing parts supplied by reference TRBV30 and TRBJ2-5, is SQTIHQWPATLVQPVGSPLSLECTVEGTSNPNLYWYRQAAGRGLQLLFYSVGIGQISSEVPQNLSASRPQDRQFILSSKKLLLSDSGFYLCAWRQPRGFYQETQYFGPGTRLLVL.

The table lists this clonotype with many counts. The chain joins TRBV5-1 to TRBJ2-7; 7 nucleotides align to TRBD1. J lost 3 bases, V lost 2 bases, and 5 bases had no gene match. The CDR3 runs 14 residues. In germline, CDR1 is SGHRS, CDR2 YFSETQ. CDR3: CASSLGQEVYEQYF. CDR3 nucleotides: TGCGCCAGCAGCTTAGGACAGGAGGTCTACGAGCAGTACTTC.

This clonotype was counted ten times or more. The rearrangement joins TRBV5-1 to TRBJ2-5; no clear D. The CDR3 covers 13 residues. V lost 3 bases and J 1 base, leaving 7 bases between the germline ends. In germline, CDR1 is SGHRS, CDR2 YFSETQ. CDR3 region: CASSSNFQETQYF. As DNA, the CDR3 is TGCGCCAGCAGCTCGAACTTCCAAGAGACCCAGTACTTC.

There are a few counts of this clonotype. The junction does not match germline at one end; this may be a read error. The V call is TRBV5-1, the J call TRBJ2-6; D is uncertain. Germline CDR1 SGHRS, CDR2 YFSETQ. This CDR3 has 19 amino acids. The CDR3 DNA reads as TGCGCCGGCAGCTTGGTATCCTCCTTGGCCGTCTCTGGGGCCAACGTCCTGACTTTC. This sequence encodes CAGSLVSSLAVSGANVLTF.

The chain links TRBV12-3 or TRBV12-4 to TRBJ1-4; D call uncertain. This CDR3 contains 13 residues. Trimming removed 3 bases from V and 8 bases from J, with 10 bases in between. CDR3 residues: CASSFAGKEKLFF. CDR3 DNA: TGTGCCAGCAGTTTTGCCGGAAAGGAAAAACTGTTTTTT.

This clonotype has more than one count but fewer than ten. This clone may be a read error of a much larger clone one base away. This sequence joins TRBV5-5 and TRBJ1-2; TRBD1 might be the D (5 bases). The CDR3 sequence is 20 residues long. CDR1 and CDR2 from the germline V gene are SGHKS and YYEKEE (reference sequence). The DNA for the CDR3 is TGTACCAGCAGCTTCCCCGGGACCAAAGCCTCCTATTCTGCTAACTATGGCTACACCTTC. Its protein product is CTSSFPGTKASYSANYGYTF.

The sample holds a few counts of this clonotype. This chain uses TRBV3-1 with TRBJ1-6; D is possibly TRBD1 (5 bases). CDR3 length: 15 residues. The germline CDR1 and CDR2 sequences are LGHDT and YNNKEL (reference sequence). V dropped 0 bases and J dropped 9 bases, with 12 bases sitting between them. CDR3 residues: CASSQDLQGGSPLHF. The DNA for the CDR3 is TGTGCCAGCAGCCAAGATCTGCAGGGAGGTTCACCCCTCCACTTT.

This chain connects TRBV9 to TRBJ2-3, with 10 bases identical to TRBD2. CDR1 and CDR2 (germline): SGDLS, YYNGEE. The CDR3 totals 16 residues. Losses at the gene ends were 0 bases for V and 6 bases for J; bases not matched to a gene: 7. CDR3 in amino acids: CASSVVGTSARDTQYF. The DNA for the CDR3 is TGTGCCAGCAGCGTAGTCGGGACTAGCGCGCGCGATACGCAGTATTTT.

The chain is built from TRBV18 and TRBJ1-5, with a weak D call TRBD1 (5 bases). The CDR3 is made up of 14 amino acids. Per germline, CDR1 KGHSH and CDR2 LQKENI. The germline V and J ends were trimmed by 1 base and 8 bases, with 12 bases remaining between them. DNA for the CDR3: TGTGCCAGCTCACCACGTCAGGGTGCAGAGCCCCAGCATTTT. This encodes CASSPRQGAEPQHF.

The V and J genes are TRBV18 and TRBJ2-1; D unclear. V lost 0 bases to trimming and J lost 10 bases, with 13 bases between them. The CDR3 consists of 14 residues. CDR1 and CDR2 (germline): KGHSH, LQKENI. The CDR3 DNA follows: TGTGCCAGCTCACCACCGTCTCTGCCCTACGAGCAGTTCTTC. Residues: CASSPPSLPYEQFF. Full variable domain (rest looked up from reference TRBV18 and TRBJ2-1): NAGVMQNPRHLVRRRGQEARLRCSPMKGHSHVYWYRQLPEEGLKFMVYLQKENIIDESGMPKERFSAEFPKEGPSILRIQQVVRGDSAAYFCASSPPSLPYEQFFGPGTRLTVL.

Note on this clonotype: A much larger clone lies a single base off, so this may be a read error. The chain couples TRBV27 to TRBJ2-5; possibly TRBD1 for D (6 bases). Looked up from germline, CDR1 is MNHEY and CDR2 is SMNVEV (reference sequence). The CDR3 is 14 residues long. The chain's CDR3 is CASGFQGTQETQYF. CDR3 in DNA: TGTGCCAGCGGTTTTCAGGGGACACAAGAGACCCAGTACTTC.

This clonotype was seen repeatedly, ten times or more. V and J are TRBV7-9 and TRBJ2-7; D perhaps matches TRBD2 (5 bases). The CDR3 is 14 residues long. Germline loops: CDR1 SEHNR, CDR2 FQNEAQ (reference sequence). V was shortened by 5 bases and J by 1 base, with 12 bases between the two germline ends. The CDR3 region has the DNA TGTGCCAGCAGCCCTCGGGATCTATCCTACGAGCAGTACTTC. It codes for CASSPRDLSYEQYF.

The sample holds a few counts of this clonotype. For the CDR3, the DNA is TGTGCCATCAGTGAGTCGGGAGGGTATGGCTACACCTTC. This gives the protein CAISESGGYGYTF. V and J are TRBV10-3 and TRBJ1-2; no clear D. The CDR3 extends over 13 amino acids. V lost 0 bases to trimming and J lost 5 bases, with 7 bases between them. Germline values: CDR1 ENHRY, CDR2 SYGVKD.

Many counts were recorded for this clonotype. The CDR3 DNA reads as TGCAGTGCTGCCGGGACAGGGGTTGGAACCTACGAGCAGTACTTC. Translating it yields CSAAGTGVGTYEQYF. The chain joins TRBV20-1 to TRBJ2-7; the match to TRBD1 covers 10 bases. The CDR3 is 15 amino acids. V dropped 5 bases and J dropped 2; count of bases not matched to a gene: 9. The germline CDR1 and CDR2 sequences are DFQATT and SNEGSKA (reference sequence).

The rearrangement uses TRBV7-2 and TRBJ2-7; D tentatively reads TRBD1 or TRBD2 (5 bases each). CDR3 length equals 15 residues. Trimming stripped 5 bases from V and 6 bases from J, with 20 bases between. Germline V gene sequence: CDR1 SGHTA, CDR2 FQGNSA. Written as DNA, the CDR3 is TGTGCCAGCAGCCTTGTAGGGACGTCGCCGGGCGAGCAGTACTTC. Its translation: CASSLVGTSPGEQYF.